This is a list of T cell receptor beta chains from one sample in a study of molecular identifiers for immune sequencing clone quantification. One entry per CDR3 protein, called by TCRdb with MiXCR from the PCR reads. The data hold 460,000 or so distinct CDR3 sequences, with about 25% observed a single time. The sequenced sample consisted of naive CD8+ T cells from blood, with Jurkat cell RNA spiked in. The receptors derive from a human donor in good health. Some libraries in this study had Jurkat cell RNA spiked in. Each CDR3 is given with its conserved first and last residue. Not all rows give a size; the values are once, few, many and, for expanded clones, a class.

j_call,v_call,clone_size,cdr3_aa
TRBJ1-5,TRBV6-5,once,CASSFGEDQPQHF
TRBJ1-4,TRBV20-1,-,CSARETGTATNEKLFF
TRBJ2-3,TRBV6-5,many,CASSYSGARDTQYF
TRBJ2-4,TRBV12-3/TRBV12-4,-,CASSSGLAVAKNIQYF
TRBJ2-1,TRBV29-1,few,CSVDDSDNEQFF
TRBJ2-3,TRBV20-1,-,CSAILTGTGVADTQYF
TRBJ1-2,TRBV5-1,few,CASSLETAYYGYTF
TRBJ2-7,TRBV29-1,few,CSVIGLSSYEQYF
TRBJ1-3,TRBV11-2,-,CASSLSAGGFGGIYF
TRBJ1-1,TRBV5-6,-,CASSHPWTDEAFF
TRBJ2-7,TRBV30,few,CAWSRQREFLHEQYF
TRBJ2-7,TRBV19,-,CASSIGGQGTYEQYF
TRBJ2-3,TRBV20-1,few,CSARLGLAGADTQYF
TRBJ1-2,TRBV12-3/TRBV12-4,many,CASSSGRRGHDYGYTF
TRBJ2-3,TRBV28,many,CASSSSGSSTDTQYF
TRBJ2-3,TRBV13,many,CASSLGNADTQYF
TRBJ1-4,TRBV28,many,CASSLNQGGEKLFF
TRBJ2-7,TRBV4-3,few,CASSQHTGPGIGSYEQYF
TRBJ2-7,TRBV9,-,CASSVGDRDIYEQYF
TRBJ1-1,TRBV4-1,few,CASSLQDWTDINTEAFF
TRBJ2-2,TRBV24-1,many,CATSEALGRGTLHTGELFF
TRBJ2-7,TRBV20-1,-,CSARDWSGKSGGLSYEQYF
TRBJ1-1,TRBV10-3,-,CAISEPPGELNTEAFF
TRBJ2-4,TRBV29-1,many,CSVEEDGTQLAKNIQYF
TRBJ2-7,TRBV7-9,few,CASSPPDKHYEQYF
TRBJ1-2,TRBV20-1,-,CSAETGGIYGYTF
TRBJ2-3,TRBV27,-,CASSFRTSGTTDTQYF
TRBJ1-2,TRBV12-3/TRBV12-4,many,CASSLSGTANYGYTF
TRBJ2-7,TRBV15,-,CATSRDRRSSYEQCF
TRBJ2-1,TRBV7-9,-,CASSLRGVAYNEQFF
TRBJ2-1,TRBV20-1,few,CSASPLRRERFYNEQFF
TRBJ2-7,TRBV7-2,-,CASRQPPSYEQYF
TRBJ2-7,TRBV28,-,CASRPGAGVAYEQYF
TRBJ1-4,TRBV7-9,many,CASSFSTGNEKLFF
TRBJ2-7,TRBV7-9,few,CASSQPGLTYEQYF
TRBJ2-7,TRBV6-1,-,CASSEATALEQYF
TRBJ1-1,TRBV11-2,-,CASSLGFGVAEAFF
TRBJ2-3,TRBV7-2,many,CASSSVGQGITDTQYF
TRBJ2-4,TRBV20-1,many,CSASWLAKNIQYF
TRBJ2-3,TRBV6-5,-,CASSYGVGGTDTQYF
TRBJ1-1,TRBV6-2/TRBV6-3,-,CASRTGTVNTEAFF
TRBJ2-5,TRBV28,-,CASSFSRQTVQETQYF
TRBJ1-4,TRBV19,few,CASSIVPGSEKLFF
TRBJ2-4,TRBV12-3/TRBV12-4,many,CASSLTGQGAAKNIQYF
TRBJ1-2,TRBV12-3/TRBV12-4,-,CASSQYLQGPNDGYTF
TRBJ1-1,TRBV29-1,many,CSAEGQFTEAFF
TRBJ1-2,TRBV4-3,-,CASSPYRGPYYGYTF
TRBJ1-5,TRBV11-2,-,CASSLGDPPRKSDQPQHF
TRBJ2-1,TRBV14,many,CASSRSHGAPQYNEQFF
TRBJ2-5,TRBV28,few,CASSPNRVDEETQYF
TRBJ1-4,TRBV7-2,few,CASSLGRGHEKLFF